Reported below is one TCR beta chain. This entry belongs to a study of blood T cell repertoires in COVID-19. Study overall: Italy, Spain and the United States were the sources of the convalescent and acute COVID-19 samples.

V lost 7 bases, J lost 3 bases, and 10 bases lay in between. The CDR3 is 11 residues long. Per germline, CDR1 SQVTM and CDR2 ANQGSEA. Participants were aged about 18 to 90 years from around 25 US areas. Participants had their cohort set by participant-reported clinical history. As handled by the study authors: Amplification of reference gene primers was used by the study to estimate nucleated cell counts. Some clones are missing from TCRdb's copy, which holds only in-frame ones; the method was immunoSEQ multiplex PCR. From that table come the V and J calls and clone size; the DNA was used to work out D and trimming. Of roughly 380,000 clones listed, more than 75% were seen once; the top ten hold approximately 1.3%.

What was sequenced was PBMCs or T cells enriched from blood (not recorded which). The chain carries TRBV29-1 and TRBJ2-7; tentatively, D is TRBD2 (5 bases). The origin of this receptor is a man aged 30-40 years who had recovered from COVID-19. This CDR3 reads CSAEAGYEQYF. CDR3 DNA: TGCAGCGCCGAGGCGGGCTACGAGCAGTACTTC.